Following are 27 T cell receptor beta chains from one sample sequenced in a study of OX40 agonist ivuxolimab in advanced cancers. Some clones are missing from TCRdb's copy, which holds only in-frame ones; the method was immunoSEQ multiplex PCR. The sample includes about 40,000 clones, around nine tenths of them seen just once. The starting material was CD4+ or CD8+ T cells sorted from blood, obtained in a trial of the OX40 agonist ivuxolimab. All receptors derive from an adult with an advanced solid tumor such as melanoma, head and neck, liver or kidney cancer.

The rearrangement joins TRBV27 to TRBJ1-2; the D gene is possibly TRBD1 (6 bases). The V gene lost 3 bases and the J gene lost 8 bases, with 13 bases spanning the gap. Germline V lookup: CDR1 MNHEY, CDR2 SMNVEV (reference sequence). CDR3 length: 13 amino acids. CDR3 DNA sequence: TGTGCCAGCAGTTTTTCCAGGGGAGGCGGCTACACCTTC. It translates to CASSFSRGGGYTF.

This rearrangement joins TRBV6-6 to TRBJ1-4; TRBD1 agrees at 9 bases. V was pared by 6 bases and J by 6 bases, with 5 bases of the junction left unmatched. Germline-derived CDR1 and CDR2 are MNHNY and SVGAGI (reference sequence). The CDR3 is made up of 14 amino acids. CDR3 sequence reads: CASRLTGGDEKLFF. DNA for the CDR3: TGTGCCAGCAGGCTGACAGGGGGGGATGAAAAACTGTTTTTT.

The J gene is TRBJ1-6, the V gene TRBV7-6, with D unclear. Germline V CDR1 and CDR2: SGHVS, FNYEAQ. The CDR3 has 14 residues. The V gene lost 1 base and the J gene lost 7 bases, with 8 bases spanning the gap. The CDR3 region has the DNA TGTGCCAGCAGCTTAGAACTGGAGAATTCACCCCTCCACTTT. It encodes CASSLELENSPLHF.

This clone was seen once. V is TRBV6-5 and J is TRBJ1-1, with D perhaps matching TRBD1 (5 bases). The CDR3 is 13 residues long. Trimming stripped 2 bases from V and 5 bases from J, with 9 bases between. Germline V CDR1 and CDR2: MNHEY, SVGAGI. The CDR3 DNA reads as TGTGCCAGCAGTTACCAGGGAATTACTGAAGCTTTCTTT. Protein: CASSYQGITEAFF.

This chain joins TRBV9 and TRBJ2-2; 14 bases align to TRBD2. Germline-derived CDR1 and CDR2 are SGDLS and YYNGEE. V trimming: 4 bases; J trimming: 4 bases; junction bases outside the gene matches: 18. The CDR3 is 21 amino acids. The CDR3 DNA reads TGTGCCAGCAGCTCCCCCCCCGGGTTGACTAGCGGGAGGGTGGGCACCGGGGAGCTGTTTTTT. Protein: CASSSPPGLTSGRVGTGELFF.

At least ten counts were recorded for this clone. CDR3 in DNA: TGTGCCAGCAGTGACGCGACAGGACTTTCCTACGAGCAGTACTTC. Amino acid sequence: CASSDATGLSYEQYF. The chain couples TRBV6-1 to TRBJ2-7, with a possible D match to TRBD1 (6 bases). Looked up from germline, CDR1 is MNHNS and CDR2 is SASEGT. Trimming took 3 bases from V and 1 from J, leaving 13 bases between them. The CDR3 runs to 15 residues.

The rearrangement joins TRBV19 to TRBJ2-7; D is possibly TRBD1 (6 bases). Germline CDR1 LNHDA, CDR2 SQIVND (reference sequence). This CDR3 is 15 amino acids long. The germline V and J ends were trimmed by 5 bases and 1 base, with 15 bases remaining between them. The CDR3 spells CASSAAGTLSYEQYF. CDR3 bases: TGTGCCAGTAGTGCCGCCGGGACACTTTCCTACGAGCAGTACTTC.

The table lists this clone with a count of one. The J gene is TRBJ1-1, the V gene TRBV25-1; no reliable D call. Germline CDR1 is MGHDK and CDR2 is SYGVNS. The CDR3 runs to 12 residues. V dropped 8 bases and J dropped 1 base, with 8 bases sitting between them. CDR3 in amino acids: CASGRTNTEAFF. In DNA form, the CDR3 reads TGTGCCAGCGGACGGACGAACACTGAAGCTTTCTTT.

This chain connects TRBV27 to TRBJ1-2; TRBD1 matches 12 bases. The CDR3 is made up of 14 amino acids. CDR1 is MNHEY and CDR2 is SMNVEV in the germline V gene (reference sequence). The ends lost 2 bases at V and 7 bases at J; junction bases unmatched: 2. Here the CDR3 reads CASSLGTGGLGYTF. The CDR3 region has the DNA TGTGCCAGCAGTTTAGGGACAGGGGGCCTTGGCTACACCTTC.

The chain combines TRBV7-9 with TRBJ2-1; 13 nucleotides match TRBD2. Looked up from germline, CDR1 is SEHNR and CDR2 is FQNEAQ (reference sequence). The CDR3 totals 16 residues. With 1 base clipped from V and 4 bases from J, the junction kept 1 base outside the gene matches. The CDR3 sequence is CASSLGLAGGYNEQFF. The DNA of the CDR3 is TGTGCCAGCAGCTTAGGACTAGCGGGGGGATACAATGAGCAGTTCTTC.

J is TRBJ2-7 and V is TRBV19; tentatively, D is TRBD2 (6 bases). Looked up from germline, CDR1 is LNHDA and CDR2 is SQIVND (reference sequence). This CDR3 spans 14 amino acids. V was cut by 7 bases and J by 7 bases, with 20 bases left in between. The DNA for the CDR3 is TGTGCCAGTAATCGGGCTTCGGGTGCGGGGGAGCAGTACTTC. Protein product: CASNRASGAGEQYF.

J is TRBJ2-7 and V is TRBV29-1; no clear D gene. Trimming removed 5 bases at V and 1 base at J, with 12 bases between. CDR3 size: 13 residues. The germline gives CDR1 SQVTM, CDR2 ANQGSEA. In DNA, the CDR3 is TGCAGCGTTAACGGCAGGAGATCCTACGAGCAGTACTTC. This sequence encodes CSVNGRRSYEQYF.

V gene TRBV6-5 combines with J gene TRBJ1-1; a possible D gene is TRBD1 (5 bases). The CDR3 is 15 residues long. Trimming removed 2 bases at V and 5 bases at J, with 15 bases between. From germline, CDR1 is MNHEY and CDR2 SVGAGI. The CDR3: CASSYGPGPKTEAFF. The CDR3 DNA reads as TGTGCCAGCAGTTACGGACCGGGACCCAAAACTGAAGCTTTCTTT.

This chain joins TRBV27 and TRBJ2-5, with D possibly TRBD2 on 6 matching bases. Germline V CDR1 and CDR2: MNHEY, SMNVEV (reference sequence). The ends were cut back, 5 bases at V and 1 base at J, with 20 bases in the middle. This CDR3 contains 17 residues. CDR3 nucleotide sequence: TGTGCCAGCAGTACACTATTTGGCGGGAAAGGCCAAGAGACCCAGTACTTC. Its protein is CASSTLFGGKGQETQYF.

The rearrangement uses TRBV2 and TRBJ1-1, with D unresolved. V was trimmed by 1 base and J by 8 bases, leaving 11 bases between them. This CDR3 spans 13 amino acids. Germline V lookup: CDR1 SNHLY, CDR2 FYNNEI. The CDR3 bases are TGTGCCAGCAGTGAAGGGGCGGCTCCAGAAGCTTTCTTT. Translating it yields CASSEGAAPEAFF.

This sequence joins TRBV6-6 and TRBJ1-1, with TRBD1 matching 7 bases. V dropped 5 bases and J dropped 5; count of bases not matched to a gene: 11. CDR1 is MNHNY, CDR2 SVGAGI, per germline (reference sequence). The CDR3 totals 15 residues. CDR3 sequence reads: CASSPGTAITTEAFF. The CDR3 DNA reads as TGTGCCAGCAGTCCCGGGACAGCCATAACTACTGAAGCTTTCTTT.

The chain uses TRBV6-4 and TRBJ2-7, with D uncertain. Trimming took 8 bases from V and 5 from J, leaving 19 bases between them. The CDR3 is made up of 14 amino acids. CDR1 and CDR2 from the germline V gene are MRHNA and SNTAGT. The CDR3 DNA reads TGTGCCAGCCCCGCCGGGTCCGGCGCCGACGAGCAGTACTTC. Its protein is CASPAGSGADEQYF.

This rearrangement joins TRBV2 to TRBJ1-2; D perhaps matches TRBD1 (6 bases). Germline CDR1 SNHLY, CDR2 FYNNEI. The CDR3 runs to 13 residues. V was clipped by 7 bases and J by 8 bases, with 17 bases between them. The CDR3 DNA reads TGTGCCAGCAACGAAGGGGGGTTATCGGGCTACACCTTC. It encodes CASNEGGLSGYTF.

The rearrangement joins TRBV6-5 to TRBJ1-5; D is uncertain. Germline V CDR1 and CDR2: MNHEY, SVGAGI. The CDR3 has 14 residues. V shed 1 base and J shed 7 bases, with 11 bases lying between them. CDR3 loop: CASSYYGPRQPQHF. In DNA form, the CDR3 reads TGTGCCAGCAGTTACTACGGTCCGCGGCAGCCCCAGCATTTT.

The gene calls are TRBV5-1 and TRBJ2-3; TRBD2 is a possible D gene (6 bases). Germline CDR1 and CDR2: SGHRS and YFSETQ. Trimming took 4 bases from V and 5 from J, leaving 8 bases between them. The CDR3 sequence is 12 residues long. In nucleotides, the CDR3 is TGCGCCAGCAGCACCGGGGGAGATACGCAGTATTTT. Protein: CASSTGGDTQYF.

This rearrangement joins TRBV20-1 to TRBJ2-1; D is ambiguous. CDR1 and CDR2 from the germline V gene are DFQATT and SNEGSKA (reference sequence). Trimming removed 6 bases at V and 6 bases at J, with 9 bases between. The CDR3 covers 11 residues. The CDR3 loop reads CSALRVNEQFF. The CDR3 DNA sequence: TGCAGTGCACTTAGGGTCAATGAGCAGTTCTTC.

This chain joins TRBV29-1 and TRBJ1-1; D is possibly TRBD1 (5 bases). The germline V gene has CDR1 SQVTM and CDR2 ANQGSEA. V shed 4 bases and J shed 8 bases, with 14 bases lying between them. This CDR3 spans 12 amino acids. CDR3 DNA sequence: TGCAGCGTTGGGGAAGGAAACAGGGAAGCTTTCTTT. This sequence encodes CSVGEGNREAFF.

The J gene is TRBJ1-1, the V gene TRBV7-9, with D tentatively TRBD1 (6 bases). V shed 3 bases and J shed 8 bases, with 13 bases lying between them. CDR1 and CDR2 from the germline V gene are SEHNR and FQNEAQ (reference sequence). The CDR3 sequence is 13 residues long. The CDR3 nucleotides are TGTGCCAGCAGCTTTGGGGGGGCGCTAGAAGCTTTCTTT. The encoded protein is CASSFGGALEAFF.

This clone has more than one count but fewer than ten. The chain links TRBV5-1 to TRBJ2-3; D not resolved. V was shortened by 4 bases and J by 3 bases, with 12 bases between the two germline ends. Germline CDR1 and CDR2: SGHRS and YFSETQ. The CDR3 is made up of 14 amino acids. The chain's CDR3 is CASSAVRETDTQYF. CDR3 DNA sequence: TGCGCCAGCAGCGCGGTGAGAGAAACAGATACGCAGTATTTT.

The V and J genes are TRBV6-1 and TRBJ2-3; a weak D match, TRBD2 (5 bases). V shed 5 bases and J shed 6 bases, with 12 bases lying between them. CDR3 length equals 13 residues. The germline V gene has CDR1 MNHNS and CDR2 SASEGT. The CDR3 loop is CASSSRGEDTQYF. The CDR3 DNA reads as TGTGCCAGCAGTTCCCGGGGAGAGGATACGCAGTATTTT.

This clone was observed a single time. The chain carries TRBV7-6 and TRBJ1-3; the D is unclear. This CDR3 is built from 13 residues. The V end lost 5 bases, the J end lost 3 bases, and 8 bases lay between the germline ends. The germline V gene encodes CDR1 SGHVS and CDR2 FNYEAQ. The CDR3 region has the DNA TGTGCCAGCAGCGCCTTCCATGGAAACACCATATATTTT. Translation: CASSAFHGNTIYF.

V usage is TRBV7-9 and J usage is TRBJ2-4; 13 nucleotides agree with TRBD2. The CDR3 loop spans 19 amino acids. The V gene's germline CDR1 is SEHNR and CDR2 FQNEAQ (reference sequence). Trimming took 5 bases from V and 1 from J; bases not matched to a gene: 11. The CDR3: CASSQAGLAGSLAKNIQYF. The CDR3, as DNA: TGTGCCAGCAGCCAAGCGGGACTAGCGGGAAGTCTGGCCAAAAACATTCAGTACTTC.